A selection of T cell receptor beta chains follows, all from one sample in a study of cytomegalovirus exposure and HLA in healthy donors. This table comes from immunoSEQ multiplex PCR, and its TCRdb copy is limited to in-frame clones, with some not included. In the table there are about 250,000 clones, approximately 78% of which are singletons. Material for sequencing was PBMCs. The receptors stem from a boy under 18 in good health and CMV-seronegative. CDR3s include the opening cysteine and the closing phenylalanine or tryptophan. The order of the fields is V gene, clone size, D gene, J gene, CDR3 DNA, CDR3 protein. D genes are given only for firm matches. Clone size, where shown, is once, few, many, or a class for clones that have expanded.

TRBV5-4,NA,TRBD1,TRBJ1-2,TGTGCCAGCAGCTTGGCCCTTGGGACAGATGGCTACACCTTC,CASSLALGTDGYTF
TRBV7-9,NA,NA,TRBJ1-1,TGTGCCCTGGGCAGGGCAGCTGAAGCTTTCTTT,CALGRAAEAFF
TRBV4-1,NA,NA,TRBJ2-1,TGCGCCAGCAGCCACCAGGGCTATGAGCAGTTCTTC,CASSHQGYEQFF
TRBV5-4,NA,NA,TRBJ1-6,TGTGCCAGCAGTCCGGACAGCGTGAGCTCCTATAATTCACCCCTCCACTTT,CASSPDSVSSYNSPLHF
TRBV5-4,NA,NA,TRBJ1-1,TGTGCCAGCAGCTCCCCCGCGGTCAAGATGAACACTGAAGCTTTCTTT,CASSSPAVKMNTEAFF
TRBV27,NA,TRBD1,TRBJ1-2,TGTGCCAGTTGGGGACAGGGCCGGGGCTACACCTTC,CASWGQGRGYTF
TRBV6-1,NA,NA,TRBJ1-2,TGTGCCAGCAGTGAAACGGGGGAGGGTGGCTACACCTTC,CASSETGEGGYTF
TRBV6-5,few,NA,TRBJ1-5,TGTGCCAGCAGACGACTCGACTCTGTCAATCAGCCCCAGCATTTT,CASRRLDSVNQPQHF
TRBV19,NA,NA,TRBJ1-1,TGTGCCAGTAGTATAGGGGGCCTCATGAACACTGAAGCTTTCTTT,CASSIGGLMNTEAFF
TRBV5-1,NA,NA,TRBJ2-2,TGCGCCAGCAGCTCCGGGGTGGGTAACACCGGGGAGCTGTTTTTT,CASSSGVGNTGELFF
TRBV14,NA,NA,TRBJ1-2,TGTGCCAGCAGCTTTTCTCAGGGTCACGGCTACACCTTC,CASSFSQGHGYTF
TRBV5-4,NA,NA,TRBJ1-1,TGTGCCAGCAGCAAACAGGGGAACACTGAAGCTTTCTTT,CASSKQGNTEAFF
TRBV5-4,NA,TRBD2,TRBJ2-2,TGTGCCAGCAGCGTCGGACTAGCGGGAACTGGGGAGCTGTTTTTT,CASSVGLAGTGELFF
TRBV9,NA,NA,TRBJ1-6,TGTGCCAGCTCCACCACCTTGCCACAATCACCCCTCCACTTT,CASSTTLPQSPLHF
TRBV6-5,NA,NA,TRBJ1-1,TGTGCCAGCAGTTACGCCGGTTCTGGTTCCACTGAAGCTTTCTTT,CASSYAGSGSTEAFF
TRBV19,NA,NA,TRBJ1-1,TGTGCCAGTAGCAGGACAGATGGGAACACTGAAGCTTTCTTT,CASSRTDGNTEAFF
TRBV7-9,NA,TRBD2,TRBJ2-1,TGTGCCAGCAGCATTAGCGGGGGGGATGGGTTCTTC,CASSISGGDGFF
TRBV19,NA,NA,TRBJ2-6,TGTGCCAGTACCCTAGGCGGGGCCGCCGAAGGTATCGGGGCCAACGTCCTGACTTTC,CASTLGGAAEGIGANVLTF
TRBV29-1,NA,TRBD1,TRBJ1-1,TGCAGCGTTAATCCCGGGACAGGTGTGACTGAAGCTTTCTTT,CSVNPGTGVTEAFF
TRBV29-1,NA,TRBD1,TRBJ2-3,TGCAGCGTCGACCACAGGGGTAAAGGCACAGATACGCAGTATTTT,CSVDHRGKGTDTQYF
TRBV30,once,NA,TRBJ1-3,TGTGCCTGGAGTGTCGGGGGACTTAGCTCTGGAAACACCATATATTTT,CAWSVGGLSSGNTIYF
TRBV7-6,few,TRBD1,TRBJ2-2,TGTGCCAGCACCCACAGGGGTGCCGGGGAGCTGTTTTTT,CASTHRGAGELFF
TRBV6-6,few,NA,TRBJ1-5,TGTGCCAGCAGCCTGAGTAGCCAGCCCCAGCATTTT,CASSLSSQPQHF
TRBV7-9,NA,TRBD1,TRBJ1-4,TGTGCCAGCAGCGAGGTTATGGACAGGGGTATCGAAAAACTGTTTTTT,CASSEVMDRGIEKLFF
TRBV19,few,NA,TRBJ1-5,TGTGCCAGTAGTTTCCGCAGCGGAAGGGTTCAGCCCCAGCATTTT,CASSFRSGRVQPQHF
TRBV5-8,NA,NA,TRBJ1-6,TGTGCCAGCAGCTTAGGAGTGGTCAGGGTAGGAAATTCACCCCTCCACTTT,CASSLGVVRVGNSPLHF